The 10 T cell receptor beta chains below all came from one sample that was sequenced in a study of cytomegalovirus exposure and HLA in healthy donors (dated by TCRdb to about 2017). Library preparation employed the immunoSEQ multiplex PCR assay. For the multiplex PCR, a mixture combining 60 forward primers for TCR Vbeta segments and 13 reverse primers for TCR Jbeta segments was used. The table was pulled from immuneACCESS by TCRdb, which kept in-frame rearrangements only. Such tables lose some clones; where checked, under half of the loss comes from unresolved V genes, and the rest has no known cause. Counted in this sample were approximately 210,000 clones; 70% to 90% of them appeared once. Clones ranked in the top ten supply roughly 1.7% of the sample. Sequencing was performed on PBMCs. These receptors came from a woman under 30 in good health and CMV-seronegative.

In the case of this clone: Other DNA variants within this sample encode the same CDR3. This rearrangement joins TRBV2 to TRBJ2-7; D is ambiguous. Per germline, CDR1 SNHLY and CDR2 FYNNEI. The CDR3 has 13 amino acids. Trimming cost V 6 bases and J 9 bases, with 18 bases left between them. CDR3 protein: CASRQSPQQRQYF. The CDR3, as DNA: TGTGCCAGCAGACAATCCCCTCAACAGAGGCAGTACTTC.

This clone has only one observation. The rearrangement links TRBV2 to TRBJ2-1; 7 nucleotides line up with TRBD1. The germline V gene has CDR1 SNHLY and CDR2 FYNNEI. The junction had 3 bases not matched to a gene; V was cut back by 4 bases and J by 6 bases. The CDR3 length is 13 residues. The CDR3 protein is CASSVSGGNEQFF. The CDR3 DNA reads as TGTGCCAGCAGTGTGTCAGGGGGCAATGAGCAGTTCTTC.

About this clone itself: Other DNA variants within this sample encode the same CDR3. This chain links TRBV7-2 with TRBJ1-5, with D possibly matching TRBD1 (6 bases). V was trimmed by 5 bases and J by 4 bases, leaving 9 bases between them. Germline V gene data show CDR1 as SGHTA and CDR2 as FQGNSA. The CDR3 contains 13 residues. CDR3 coding DNA: TGTGCCAGCAGCCAGAGGGGGAATCAGCCCCAGCATTTT. It codes for CASSQRGNQPQHF.

The gene calls are TRBV2 and TRBJ2-3, with a possible D match to TRBD1 (5 bases). The CDR3 covers 15 residues. Trimming cost V 3 bases and J 0 bases, with 10 bases left between them. Germline CDR1 is SNHLY and CDR2 is FYNNEI. The CDR3 sequence is CASSEGRASTDTQYF. DNA of the CDR3: TGTGCCAGCAGTGAGGGCAGGGCTAGCACAGATACGCAGTATTTT.

This clone has a single count. The J gene is TRBJ2-1, the V gene TRBV7-2; D remains unclear. CDR3 size: 12 residues. CDR1 is SGHTA and CDR2 is FQGNSA in the germline V gene. V was shortened by 1 base and J by 5 bases, with 3 bases between the two germline ends. CDR3 sequence reads: CASSLGNNEQFF. DNA of the CDR3: TGTGCCAGCAGCTTAGGTAACAATGAGCAGTTCTTC. Full variable domain (outside the CDR3, taken from reference TRBV7-2 and TRBJ2-1): GAGVSQSPSNKVTEKGKDVELRCDPISGHTALYWYRQSLGQGLEFLIYFQGNSAPDKSGLPSDRFSAERTGGSVSTLTIQRTQQEDSAVYLCASSLGNNEQFFGPGTRLTVL.

The chain couples TRBV29-1 to TRBJ1-2, with D possibly TRBD1 on 6 matching bases. The germline CDR1 and CDR2 sequences are SQVTM and ANQGSEA. The CDR3 contains 13 residues. V was clipped by 7 bases and J by 4 bases, with 16 bases between them. The CDR3 region has the DNA TGCAGCGCGCTACAGGGTCCTAGCTATGGCTACACCTTC. Translating gives CSALQGPSYGYTF.

J is TRBJ1-1 and V is TRBV4-1; a possible D gene is TRBD1 (6 bases). The V end lost 0 bases, the J end lost 1 base, and 9 bases lay between the germline ends. The CDR3 is made up of 15 amino acids. CDR1 is MGHRA, CDR2 YSYEKL, per germline. The CDR3 DNA follows: TGCGCCAGCAGCCAAGACACGGGACAGAACACTGAAGCTTTCTTT. It is translated as CASSQDTGQNTEAFF.

The chain recombines TRBV7-2 with TRBJ2-7, with D maybe TRBD2 (5 bases). Trimming shortened V by 5 bases and J by 9 bases, and 23 bases separated the two germline ends. Germline V lookup: CDR1 SGHTA, CDR2 FQGNSA. This CDR3 is 15 amino acids long. This CDR3 reads CASSLRSEGDLGQYF. Written as DNA, the CDR3 is TGTGCCAGCAGCCTCAGAAGCGAGGGAGACCTAGGGCAGTACTTC.

This chain uses TRBV7-9 with TRBJ2-7; tentative D call: TRBD2 (6 bases). V was trimmed by 3 bases and J by 1 base, leaving 16 bases between them. The CDR3 has 16 amino acids. Looked up from germline, CDR1 is SEHNR and CDR2 is FQNEAQ (reference sequence). CDR3 bases: TGTGCCAGCAGCTTCCCCCGGGACTCAAATTCCTACGAGCAGTACTTC. Encoded protein: CASSFPRDSNSYEQYF.

V gene TRBV20-1 combines with J gene TRBJ2-5; possibly TRBD2 for D (5 bases). The end of the DNA fits TRBJ2-7 better, so the J call may be wrong. This CDR3 has 11 residues. CDR1 and CDR2 (germline): DFQATT, SNEGSKA (reference sequence). CDR3 residues: CSGAEGYEQYF. The CDR3 DNA reads as TGCAGTGGGGCCGAGGGCTACGAGCAGTACTTC.